The present T cell receptor (beta chain) was sequenced within a study of OX40 agonist ivuxolimab in advanced cancers. Across the whole study: Partial responses were seen in three patients, one with hepatocellular carcinoma and two with cutaneous melanoma.

Study conclusions and caveats: On average, a greater number of expanded clones characterised CD8+ T cells relative to CD4+. At doses 0.1 to 3.0 mg/kg, CD4+ and CD8+ clones expanded. Some nonresponders additionally presented with little normalized T-cell clonal expansion.

The sample holds one count of this clone. No antigen is known for it. V trimming: 8 bases; J trimming: 3 bases; junction bases outside the gene matches: 9. Germline V gene lookup returns CDR1 SNHLY and CDR2 FYNNEI. This CDR3 spans 15 amino acids. Generated by immunoSEQ multiplex PCR, the TCRdb table keeps only in-frame clones and is missing some. The sample yields more than 70,000 clones, roughly 91% seen once. V is TRBV2 and J is TRBJ1-4; 7 nucleotides match TRBD1. This material consisted of CD4+ or CD8+ T cells sorted from blood, taken in a trial of the OX40 agonist ivuxolimab. This receptor was taken from an adult with an advanced solid tumor such as melanoma, head and neck, liver or kidney cancer. This CDR3 reads CASQGGAGPNEKLFF. The CDR3 DNA reads as TGTGCCAGCCAGGGGGGCGCAGGCCCTAATGAAAAACTGTTTTTT.